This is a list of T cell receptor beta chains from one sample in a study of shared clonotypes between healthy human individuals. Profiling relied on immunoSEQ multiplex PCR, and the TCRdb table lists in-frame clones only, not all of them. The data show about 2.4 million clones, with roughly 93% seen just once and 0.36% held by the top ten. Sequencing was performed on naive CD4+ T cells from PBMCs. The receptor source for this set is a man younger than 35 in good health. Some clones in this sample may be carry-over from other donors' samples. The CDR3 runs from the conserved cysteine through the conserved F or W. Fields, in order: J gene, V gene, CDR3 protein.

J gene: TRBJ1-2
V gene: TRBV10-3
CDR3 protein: CATGDRTQFYGYTF

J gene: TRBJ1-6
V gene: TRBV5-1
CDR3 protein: CASSLFTAQTNSPLHF

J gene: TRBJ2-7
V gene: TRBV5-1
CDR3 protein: CASSALGYEQYF

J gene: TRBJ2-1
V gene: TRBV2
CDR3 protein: CASSRDRVYNEQFF

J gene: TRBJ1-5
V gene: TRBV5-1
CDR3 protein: CASSLGPAGNQPQHF

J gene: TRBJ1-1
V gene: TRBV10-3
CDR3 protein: CAISETRGRMNTEAFF

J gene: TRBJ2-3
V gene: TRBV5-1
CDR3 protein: CASSIGLAGVGTDTQYF

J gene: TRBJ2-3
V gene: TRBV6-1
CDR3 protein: CASSGEWTPLTDTQYF

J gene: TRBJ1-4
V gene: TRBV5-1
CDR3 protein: CASSSGQGGEKLFF

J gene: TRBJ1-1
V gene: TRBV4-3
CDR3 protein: CASSPGRDGTEAFF

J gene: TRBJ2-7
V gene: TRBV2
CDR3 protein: CASRIRANYEQYF

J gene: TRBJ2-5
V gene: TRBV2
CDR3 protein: CASSERAETQYF

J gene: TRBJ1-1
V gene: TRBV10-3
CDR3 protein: CAISESGPGRTEAFF

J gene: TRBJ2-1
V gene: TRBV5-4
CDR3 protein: CASSPGTGNNEQFF

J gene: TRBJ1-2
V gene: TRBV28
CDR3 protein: CASRDSQNYGYTF

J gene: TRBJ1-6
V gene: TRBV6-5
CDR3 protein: CASSLNRGHSPLHF

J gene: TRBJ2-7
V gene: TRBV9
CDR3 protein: CASSVTKSEGEQYF

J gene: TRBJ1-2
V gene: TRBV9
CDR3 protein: CASTTTVKTAGYTF